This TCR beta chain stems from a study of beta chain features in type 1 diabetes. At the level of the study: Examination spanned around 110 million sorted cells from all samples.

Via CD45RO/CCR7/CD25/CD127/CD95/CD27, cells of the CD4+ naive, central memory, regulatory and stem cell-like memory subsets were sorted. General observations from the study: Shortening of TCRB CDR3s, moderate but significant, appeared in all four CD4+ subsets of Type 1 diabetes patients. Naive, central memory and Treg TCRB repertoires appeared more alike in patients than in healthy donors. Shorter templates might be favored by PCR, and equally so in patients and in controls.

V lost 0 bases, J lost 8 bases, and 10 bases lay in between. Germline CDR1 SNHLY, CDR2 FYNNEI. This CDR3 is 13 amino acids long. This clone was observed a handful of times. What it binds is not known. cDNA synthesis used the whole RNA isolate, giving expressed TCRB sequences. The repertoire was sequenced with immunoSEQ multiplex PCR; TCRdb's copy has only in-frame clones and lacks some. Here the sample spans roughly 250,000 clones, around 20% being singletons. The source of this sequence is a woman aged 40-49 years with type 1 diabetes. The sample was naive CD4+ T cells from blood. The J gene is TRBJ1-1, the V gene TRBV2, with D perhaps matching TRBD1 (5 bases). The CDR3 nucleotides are TGTGCCAGCAGTGAAGCCCGCAAGGGGGAAGCTTTCTTT. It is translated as CASSEARKGEAFF. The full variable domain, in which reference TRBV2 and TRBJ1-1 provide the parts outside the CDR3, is EPEVTQTPSHQVTQMGQEVILRCVPISNHLYFYWYRQILGQKVEFLVSFYNNEISEKSEIFDDQFSVERPDGSNFTLKIRSTKLEDSAMYFCASSEARKGEAFFGQGTRLTVV.